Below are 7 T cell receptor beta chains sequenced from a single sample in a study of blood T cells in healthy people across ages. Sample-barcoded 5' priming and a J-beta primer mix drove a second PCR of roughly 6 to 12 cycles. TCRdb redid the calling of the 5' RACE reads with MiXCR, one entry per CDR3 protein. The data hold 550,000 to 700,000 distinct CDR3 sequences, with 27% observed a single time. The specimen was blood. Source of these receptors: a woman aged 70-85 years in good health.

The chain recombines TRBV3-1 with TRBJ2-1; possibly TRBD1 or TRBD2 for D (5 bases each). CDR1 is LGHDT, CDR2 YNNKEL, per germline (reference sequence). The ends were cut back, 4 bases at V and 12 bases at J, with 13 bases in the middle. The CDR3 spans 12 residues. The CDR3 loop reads CASSRVPGRQFF. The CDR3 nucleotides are TGTGCCAGCAGCCGAGTACCGGGACGGCAGTTCTTC.

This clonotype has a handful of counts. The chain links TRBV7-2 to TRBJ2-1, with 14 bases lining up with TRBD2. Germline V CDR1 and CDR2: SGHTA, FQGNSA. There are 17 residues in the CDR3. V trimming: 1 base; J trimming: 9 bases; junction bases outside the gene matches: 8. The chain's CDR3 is CASSLVSGTSGGIEQFF. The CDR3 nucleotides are TGTGCCAGCAGCTTAGTTTCGGGGACTAGCGGGGGCATTGAGCAGTTCTTC.

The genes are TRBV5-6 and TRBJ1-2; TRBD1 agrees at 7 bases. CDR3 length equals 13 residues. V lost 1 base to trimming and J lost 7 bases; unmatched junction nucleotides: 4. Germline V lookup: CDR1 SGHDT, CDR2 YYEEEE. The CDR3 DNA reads TGTGCCAGCAGCTTGCCGCGACAGGGTGGCTACACCTTC. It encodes CASSLPRQGGYTF.

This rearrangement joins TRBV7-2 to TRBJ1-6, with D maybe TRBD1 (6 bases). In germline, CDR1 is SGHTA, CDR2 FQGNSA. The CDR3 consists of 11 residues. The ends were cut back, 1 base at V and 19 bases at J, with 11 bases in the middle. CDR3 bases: TGTGCCAGCAGCTTAGGTCCGGGACAACACTTT. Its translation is CASSLGPGQHF. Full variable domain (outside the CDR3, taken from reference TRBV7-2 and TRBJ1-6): GAGVSQSPSNKVTEKGKDVELRCDPISGHTALYWYRQSLGQGLEFLIYFQGNSAPDKSGLPSDRFSAERTGGSVSTLTIQRTQQEDSAVYLCASSLGPGQHFGNGTRLTVT.

The chain's CDR3 is CASSLGNEGYTF. The CDR3 nucleotides read TGTGCCAGCAGCTTAGGGAACGAAGGCTACACCTTC. The chain has TRBV7-9 and TRBJ1-2; D is unresolved. CDR3 length equals 12 residues. Per germline, CDR1 SEHNR and CDR2 FQNEAQ (reference sequence). Deletions cut 1 base from V and 8 bases from J, with 8 bases between.

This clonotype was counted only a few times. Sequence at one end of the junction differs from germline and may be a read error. DNA of the CDR3: TGCAGTGCGAGAGACAGGGGTGCTAACTATGGCTACACCTTC. Encoded protein: CSARDRGANYGYTF. The chain is built from TRBV20-1 and TRBJ1-2; TRBD1 aligns across 8 bases. Germline CDR1 reads DFQATT; CDR2 reads SNEGSKA (reference sequence). CDR3 length: 14 amino acids.

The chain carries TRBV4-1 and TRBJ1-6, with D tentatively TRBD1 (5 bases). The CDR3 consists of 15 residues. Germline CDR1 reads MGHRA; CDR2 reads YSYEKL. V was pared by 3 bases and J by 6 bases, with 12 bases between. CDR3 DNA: TGCGCCAGCAGCCAGTCAGGGCATGGTAATTCACCCCTCCACTTT. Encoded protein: CASSQSGHGNSPLHF.